This paragraph reports one TCR beta chain. Each CDR3 protein gets one entry after TCRdb re-called the 5' RACE reads with MiXCR. The sample lists about 260,000 distinct CDR3 sequences; around 7% were seen once. The sample originates from a study of identical twins. Germline values: CDR1 SGHAT, CDR2 FQNNGV. V was pared by 5 bases and J by 2 bases, with 12 bases of the junction left unmatched. The CDR3 is 16 residues long. A further study also used this sample, focusing on yellow fever vaccine responses in identical twins.

The chain links TRBV11-2 to TRBJ2-7, with TRBD2 matching over 7 bases. This clonotype was sampled from a woman aged 18-29 years in good health. Sequenced input: memory (CD45RO+) T cells sorted from blood. Here the CDR3 reads CASSQQMGLLTYEQYF. DNA for the CDR3: TGTGCCAGCAGCCAACAAATGGGACTATTGACCTACGAGCAGTACTTC.